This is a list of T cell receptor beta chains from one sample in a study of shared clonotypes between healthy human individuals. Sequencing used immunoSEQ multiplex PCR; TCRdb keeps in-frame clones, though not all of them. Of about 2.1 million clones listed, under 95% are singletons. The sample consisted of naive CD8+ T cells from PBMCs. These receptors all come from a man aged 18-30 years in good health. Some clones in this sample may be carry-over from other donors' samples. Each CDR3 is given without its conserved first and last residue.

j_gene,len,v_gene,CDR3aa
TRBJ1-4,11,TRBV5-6,ASSLGAPSELF
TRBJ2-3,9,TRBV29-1,SARSTDTQY
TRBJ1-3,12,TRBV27,ASSPDRGGNTIY
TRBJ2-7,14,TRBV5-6,ASSLALMGGLDEQY
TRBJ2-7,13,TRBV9,ASSGGARNAYEQY
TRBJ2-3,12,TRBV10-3,ASGEVGATDTQY
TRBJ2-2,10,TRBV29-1,SVEDGAGELF
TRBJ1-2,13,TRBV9,ASSGSTGLNYGYT
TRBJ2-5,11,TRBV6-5,ASSSGPQETQY
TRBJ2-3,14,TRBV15,ATSRVPTGKADTQY
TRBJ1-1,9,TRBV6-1,ASSMGQGAF
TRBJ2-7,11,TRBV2,ASSRQGGREQY
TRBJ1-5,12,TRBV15,ATSPGEGAQPQH
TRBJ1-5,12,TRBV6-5,ASSQGAGDQPQH
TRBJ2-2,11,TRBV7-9,ASSRDLSGELF
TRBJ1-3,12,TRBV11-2,ASSWNIRGNTIY
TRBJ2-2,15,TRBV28,ASSSYSESLNTGELF
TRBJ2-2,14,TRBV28,ASSFGTSENTGELF
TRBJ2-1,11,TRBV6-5,ASSRLADNEQF
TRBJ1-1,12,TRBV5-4,ASSLNGYNTEAF
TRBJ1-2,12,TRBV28,ASSRAQGAKGYT
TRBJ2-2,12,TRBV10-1,ASSESPNTGELF
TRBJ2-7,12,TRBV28,ASSFGRGLMEQY
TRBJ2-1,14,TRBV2,ASSYPTGSSYNEQF
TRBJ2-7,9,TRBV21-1,ASGTGSEQY
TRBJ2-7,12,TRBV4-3,ASSHSLGGYEQY
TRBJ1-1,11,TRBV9,ASSPRPNTEAF
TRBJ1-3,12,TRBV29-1,SVALGGAGNTIY
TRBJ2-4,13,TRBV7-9,ASSSQMEAKNIQY
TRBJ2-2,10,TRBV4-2,ASGPNTGELF
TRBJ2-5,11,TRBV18,ASPLSGEETQY
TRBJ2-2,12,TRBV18,ASSPETLTGELF
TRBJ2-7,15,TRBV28,ASSLIGQGIVGYEQY
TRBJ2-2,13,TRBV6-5,ASSYTGTRPGELF
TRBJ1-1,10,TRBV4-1,ASSLSGASAF
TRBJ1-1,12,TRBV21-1,ASSKACTLAEAF
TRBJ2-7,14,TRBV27,ASSPLRGTPSYEQY
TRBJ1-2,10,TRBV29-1,SVDRFNYGYT
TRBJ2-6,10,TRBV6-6,ASRGQANVLT
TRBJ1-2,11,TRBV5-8,ASSWTDYYGYT
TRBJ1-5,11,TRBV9,ASGTGINQPQH